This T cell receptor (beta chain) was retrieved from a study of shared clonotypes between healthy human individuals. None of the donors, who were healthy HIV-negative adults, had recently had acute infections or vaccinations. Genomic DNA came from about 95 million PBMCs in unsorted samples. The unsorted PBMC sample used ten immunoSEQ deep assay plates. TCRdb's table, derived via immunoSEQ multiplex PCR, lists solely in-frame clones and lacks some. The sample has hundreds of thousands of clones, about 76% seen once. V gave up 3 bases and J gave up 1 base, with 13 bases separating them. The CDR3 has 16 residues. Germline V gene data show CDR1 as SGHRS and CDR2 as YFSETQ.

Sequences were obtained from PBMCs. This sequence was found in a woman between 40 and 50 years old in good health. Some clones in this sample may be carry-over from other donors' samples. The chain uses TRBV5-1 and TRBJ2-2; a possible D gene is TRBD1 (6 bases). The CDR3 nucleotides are TGCGCCAGCAGCTATTCCGGGACAAGGAACACCGGGGAGCTGTTTTTT. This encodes CASSYSGTRNTGELFF.